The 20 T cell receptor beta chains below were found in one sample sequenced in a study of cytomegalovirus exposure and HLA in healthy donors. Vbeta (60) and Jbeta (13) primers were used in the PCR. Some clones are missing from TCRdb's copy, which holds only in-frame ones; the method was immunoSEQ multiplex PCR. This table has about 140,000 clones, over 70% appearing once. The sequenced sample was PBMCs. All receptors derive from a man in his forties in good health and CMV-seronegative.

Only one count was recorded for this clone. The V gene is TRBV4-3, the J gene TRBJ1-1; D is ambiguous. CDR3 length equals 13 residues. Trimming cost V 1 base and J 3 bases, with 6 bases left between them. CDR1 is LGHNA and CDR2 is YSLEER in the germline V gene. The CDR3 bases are TGCGCCAGCAGCCAAGGTGGGCACACTGAAGCTTTCTTT. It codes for CASSQGGHTEAFF.

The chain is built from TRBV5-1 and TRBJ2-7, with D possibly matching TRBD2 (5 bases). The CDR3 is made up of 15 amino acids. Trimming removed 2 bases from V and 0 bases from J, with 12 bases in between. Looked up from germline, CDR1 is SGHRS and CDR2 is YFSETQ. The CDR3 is CASSFAFGSSYEQYF. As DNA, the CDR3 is TGCGCCAGCAGCTTTGCGTTTGGGAGCTCCTACGAGCAGTACTTC.

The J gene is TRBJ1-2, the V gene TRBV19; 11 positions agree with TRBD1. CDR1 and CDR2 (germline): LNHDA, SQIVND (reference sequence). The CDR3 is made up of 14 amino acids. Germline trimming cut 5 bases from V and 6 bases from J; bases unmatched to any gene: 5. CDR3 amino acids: CASSFWTGGDGYTF. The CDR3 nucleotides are TGTGCCAGTAGTTTTTGGACAGGGGGCGATGGCTACACCTTC.

This chain's CDR3 is CASSPEPGQSFYEQYF. The CDR3 nucleotides are TGTGCCAGCAGCCCAGAACCGGGACAGTCCTTCTACGAGCAGTACTTC. This chain uses TRBV4-2 with TRBJ2-7, with 7 positions matching TRBD1. The V and J ends lost 4 bases and 3 bases, in that order; junction bases with no gene match: 12. The length of the CDR3 is 16 residues. Germline V gives CDR1 LGHNA, CDR2 YNFKEQ.

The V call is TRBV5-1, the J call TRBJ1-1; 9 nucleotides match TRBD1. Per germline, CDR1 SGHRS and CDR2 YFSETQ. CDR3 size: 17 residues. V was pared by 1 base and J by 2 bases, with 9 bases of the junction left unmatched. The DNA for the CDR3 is TGCGCCAGCAGCTTGCTGGGACAGGGATGGAGTAACACTGAAGCTTTCTTT. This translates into CASSLLGQGWSNTEAFF.

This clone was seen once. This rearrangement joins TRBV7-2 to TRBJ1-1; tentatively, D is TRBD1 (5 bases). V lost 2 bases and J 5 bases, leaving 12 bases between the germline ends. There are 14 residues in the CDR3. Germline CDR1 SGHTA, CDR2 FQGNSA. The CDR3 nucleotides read TGTGCCAGCAGCTTAAGCGGGACGATTACTGAAGCTTTCTTT. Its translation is CASSLSGTITEAFF.

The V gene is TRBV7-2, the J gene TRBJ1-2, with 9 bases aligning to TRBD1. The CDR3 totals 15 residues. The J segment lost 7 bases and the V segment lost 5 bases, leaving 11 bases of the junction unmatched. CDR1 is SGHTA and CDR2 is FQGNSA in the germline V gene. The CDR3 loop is CASSAGNRDRVGYTF. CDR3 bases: TGTGCCAGCAGCGCCGGCAACCGGGACAGGGTTGGCTACACCTTC.

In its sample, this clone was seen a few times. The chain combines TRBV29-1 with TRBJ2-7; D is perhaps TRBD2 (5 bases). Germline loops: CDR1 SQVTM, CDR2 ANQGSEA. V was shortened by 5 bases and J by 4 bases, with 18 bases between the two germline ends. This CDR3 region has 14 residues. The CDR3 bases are TGCAGCGTTAAGATGGGGAGCGGTTGGTACGAGCAGTACTTC. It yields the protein CSVKMGSGWYEQYF.

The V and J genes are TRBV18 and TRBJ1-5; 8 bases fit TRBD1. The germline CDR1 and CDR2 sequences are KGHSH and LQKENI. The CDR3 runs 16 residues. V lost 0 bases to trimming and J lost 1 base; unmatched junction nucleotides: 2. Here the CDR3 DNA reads TGTGCCAGCTCACCACCTACAGGGGGAAGCAATCAGCCCCAGCATTTT. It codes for CASSPPTGGSNQPQHF.

In DNA, the CDR3 is TGTGCCTGGAGTGTTGGGGGGTGGGAGCAGTACTTC. This gives the protein CAWSVGGWEQYF. This sequence joins TRBV30 and TRBJ2-7; the D gene is possibly TRBD2 (6 bases). Trimming stripped 0 bases from V and 7 bases from J, with 10 bases between. CDR1 and CDR2 (germline): GTSNPN, SVGIG (reference sequence). The CDR3 length is 12 residues.

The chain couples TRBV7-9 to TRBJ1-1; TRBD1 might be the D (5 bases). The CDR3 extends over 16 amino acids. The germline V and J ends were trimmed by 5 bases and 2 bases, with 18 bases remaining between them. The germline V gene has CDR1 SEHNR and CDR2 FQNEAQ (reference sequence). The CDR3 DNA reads TGTGCCAGCAGCACGCCAATCGTAGGGGTTAACACTGAAGCTTTCTTT. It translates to CASSTPIVGVNTEAFF.

The CDR3 sequence: CASSPGQALNSPLHF. The CDR3 DNA is TGTGCCAGCAGCCCTGGACAGGCCCTCAATTCACCCCTCCACTTT. This chain joins TRBV7-9 and TRBJ1-6; the match to TRBD1 covers 7 bases. V shed 5 bases, J shed 7 bases, and the junction held 8 bases outside the gene matches. The CDR3 has 15 residues. Germline V gives CDR1 SEHNR, CDR2 FQNEAQ (reference sequence).

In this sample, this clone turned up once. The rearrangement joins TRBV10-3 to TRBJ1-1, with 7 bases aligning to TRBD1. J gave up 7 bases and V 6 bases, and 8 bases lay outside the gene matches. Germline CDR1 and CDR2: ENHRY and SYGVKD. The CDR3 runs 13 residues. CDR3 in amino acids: CAIRRQGEGEAFF. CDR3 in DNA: TGTGCCATCAGGAGGCAGGGGGAAGGTGAAGCTTTCTTT.

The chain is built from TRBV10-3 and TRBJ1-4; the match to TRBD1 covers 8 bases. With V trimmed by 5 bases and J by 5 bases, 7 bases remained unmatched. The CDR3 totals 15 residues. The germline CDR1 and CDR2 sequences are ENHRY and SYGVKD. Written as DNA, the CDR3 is TGTGCCATCAGTAGATGGACAGGGCCGAATGAAAAACTGTTTTTT. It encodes CAISRWTGPNEKLFF.

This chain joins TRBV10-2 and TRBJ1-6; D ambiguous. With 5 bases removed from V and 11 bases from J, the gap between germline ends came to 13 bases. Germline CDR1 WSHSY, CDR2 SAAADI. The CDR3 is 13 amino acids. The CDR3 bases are TGCGCCAGCAGTTTATCCCCTCCTGCACCCCTCCACTTT. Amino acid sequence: CASSLSPPAPLHF.

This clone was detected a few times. This chain's CDR3 is CASSFLGREKRYGYTF. In DNA form, the CDR3 reads TGTGCCAGCAGCTTCCTCGGACGGGAGAAGCGATATGGCTACACCTTC. The V gene is TRBV14, the J gene TRBJ1-2, with D uncertain. V was clipped by 5 bases and J by 5 bases, with 21 bases between them. Germline-derived CDR1 and CDR2 are SGHDN and FVKESK. The CDR3 is 16 amino acids.

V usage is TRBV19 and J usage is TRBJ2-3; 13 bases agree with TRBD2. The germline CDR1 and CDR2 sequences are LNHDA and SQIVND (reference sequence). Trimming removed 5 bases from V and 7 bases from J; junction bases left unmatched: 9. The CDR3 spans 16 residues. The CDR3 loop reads CASSSLTSGRTNTQYF. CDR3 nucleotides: TGTGCCAGTAGTTCCTTGACTAGCGGGAGGACAAATACGCAGTATTTT.

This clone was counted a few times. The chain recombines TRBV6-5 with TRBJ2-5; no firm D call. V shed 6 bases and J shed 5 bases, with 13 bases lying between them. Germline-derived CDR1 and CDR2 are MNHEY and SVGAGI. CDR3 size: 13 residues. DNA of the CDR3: TGTGCCAGCAGCCCTAGGCCCCGGGAGACCCAGTACTTC. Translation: CASSPRPRETQYF.

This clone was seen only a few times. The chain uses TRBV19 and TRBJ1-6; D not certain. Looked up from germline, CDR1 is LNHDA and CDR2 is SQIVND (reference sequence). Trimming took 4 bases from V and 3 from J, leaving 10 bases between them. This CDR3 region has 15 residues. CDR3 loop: CASSSRQDYNSPLHF. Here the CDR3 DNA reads TGTGCCAGTAGTAGTAGACAAGACTATAATTCACCCCTCCACTTT.

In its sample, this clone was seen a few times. The CDR3 sequence: CASSYSRGRTNEQFF. CDR3 in DNA: TGTGCCAGCAGTTACTCGAGGGGGCGTACGAATGAGCAGTTCTTC. The chain carries TRBV6-6 and TRBJ2-1; 7 nucleotides line up with TRBD1. The CDR3 length is 15 residues. V lost 0 bases to trimming and J lost 7 bases; unmatched junction nucleotides: 6. The germline CDR1 and CDR2 sequences are MNHNY and SVGAGI (reference sequence).